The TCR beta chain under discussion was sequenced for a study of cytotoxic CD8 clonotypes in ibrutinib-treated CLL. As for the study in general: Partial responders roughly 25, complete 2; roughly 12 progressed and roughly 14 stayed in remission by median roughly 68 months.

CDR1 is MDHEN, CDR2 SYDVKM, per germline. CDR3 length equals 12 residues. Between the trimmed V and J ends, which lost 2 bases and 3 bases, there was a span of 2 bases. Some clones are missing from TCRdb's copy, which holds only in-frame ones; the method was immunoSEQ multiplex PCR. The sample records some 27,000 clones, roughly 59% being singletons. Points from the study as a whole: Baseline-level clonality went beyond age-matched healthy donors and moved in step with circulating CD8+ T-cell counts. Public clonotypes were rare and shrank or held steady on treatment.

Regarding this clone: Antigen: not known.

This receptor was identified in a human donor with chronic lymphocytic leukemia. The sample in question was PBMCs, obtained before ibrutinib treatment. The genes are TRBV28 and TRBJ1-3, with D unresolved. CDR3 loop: CASSLLGNTIYF. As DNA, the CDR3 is TGTGCCAGCAGTTTACTTGGAAACACCATATATTTT.